This T cell receptor beta chain emerged from a study of cytotoxic CD8 clonotypes in ibrutinib-treated CLL (dated by TCRdb to the early 2020s). Regarding the study in general: The cohort included some 14 treatment-naive and under 13 relapsed/refractory patients; about 18 were IGHV unmutated. Partial responses were observed in roughly 25 patients and complete responses in 2; after a median follow-up of 68 months, remission was maintained in approximately 14 patients and progression was observed in around twelve. Samples at response were collected after a median of about 11 months of treatment, with a range of roughly 6 to 40 months. On average, each sample had roughly 230,000 productive templates and almost 95,000 productive rearrangements. Longitudinal samples were obtainable from about 30% of the 86 participants in the trial. Cryopreserved peripheral blood mononuclear cells were obtained before treatment, at response, and at either sustained remission or disease progression. What the research found in general, with its limitations: Baseline clonality exceeded that of age-matched healthy donors and correlated strongly with circulating CD8+ T-cell counts. Public clonotypes were found to be uncommon and were observed to contract or remain stable during treatment; the increase in clonality was shown to reflect expansion of private clonotypes at ibrutinib response. Clonality increased at ibrutinib response, stayed stable in sustained remission, and fell back toward baseline at progression. Lymph node repertoires were not examined, and the timing of sampling was not matched between patients in sustained remission and those whose disease progressed.

The goal of deep resolution MiSeq sequencing was a depth between 1 in 1 million and 1 in 200,000 T cells, and coverage averaged 10x per clonotype. The immunoSEQ hsTCRB Kit was used to generate the TCR beta libraries. Per the source publication's procedure: Data were analyzed with ImmunoSEQ Data Assistant and ImmunoSEQ Analyzer, with V, D and J genes assigned per IMGT definitions. Clonality, with values ranging from 0 to 1, was calculated as one minus the normalized Shannon entropy of productive rearrangement frequencies. Public clonotype analysis was restricted to overrepresented clonotypes comprising at least 0.05% of each patient's repertoire. Repertoires from some 13 age-matched healthy donors in immuneACCESS were used as clonality controls. TCRdb limited this immuneACCESS table to in-frame rearrangements with V and J called. A share of clones is missing; checked studies link under half to unresolved V genes, and the rest is unexplained. V, J and clone size derive from that table, while D and trimming were established from the DNA sequence. This sample lists almost 85,000 clones; about 82% were detected once. The top ten clonotypes cover over 5% of the sample.

In regard to this clone: Its antigen target is currently unknown. Nothing much larger sits one base from this clone, and base qualities are not available.

For TCR beta library preparation, about 2.1 micrograms of genomic DNA were extracted from the cryopreserved PBMCs. Longitudinal blood samples from CLL patients on ibrutinib monotherapy underwent high-throughput TCR beta sequencing. Patients were enrolled in a phase 2 open-label single-center ibrutinib monotherapy trial. The CDR3 contains 13 residues, cysteine and phenylalanine counted. Just the 39-base CDR3 DNA is kept, in frame starting at base 1. Trimming at the junction amounts to 5 bases on V and 4 bases on J, and the germline ends lie 11 bases apart. The germline V gene yields MNHEY for CDR1 and SVGAGI for CDR2.

The sequencing used PBMCs, collected before ibrutinib treatment. Recombination joined TRBV6-5 with TRBJ1-1, and possibly TRBD1, on 5 matching bases. The receptor was derived from a human donor with chronic lymphocytic leukemia. The CDR3 reads as follows: CASSQGLSTEAFF. Here is the DNA: TGTGCCAGCAGTCAGGGATTGTCCACTGAAGCTTTCTTT.